These 32 T cell receptor beta chains were sequenced from one sample in a study of blood T cell repertoires in COVID-19. Assay: immunoSEQ multiplex PCR; the TCRdb copy retains only in-frame clones and omits some. The sample includes about 110,000 clones, 80% seen only once; the top ten take more than 4%. Sequenced sample: peripheral blood. The receptors shown here come from a man in his 70s with acute or convalescent COVID-19.

V gene TRBV3-1 (or the pseudogene TRBV3-2) combines with J gene TRBJ2-5; 9 bases match TRBD2. The germline CDR1 and CDR2 sequences are LGHDT and YNNKEL (reference sequence). J gave up 2 bases and V 1 base, and 5 bases lay outside the gene matches. The CDR3 sequence is 16 residues long. The CDR3 sequence is CASSQGQTSGQETQYF. DNA for the CDR3: TGTGCCAGCAGCCAAGGACAGACTAGCGGACAAGAGACCCAGTACTTC.

The chain has TRBV5-1 and TRBJ2-3, with D tentatively TRBD2 (6 bases). The CDR3 sequence is 14 residues long. From germline, CDR1 is SGHRS and CDR2 YFSETQ. Trimming removed 0 bases at V and 3 bases at J, with 8 bases between. The CDR3 loop reads CASSLDAGTDTQYF. The CDR3 DNA sequence: TGCGCCAGCAGCTTGGATGCGGGGACAGATACGCAGTATTTT.

The V gene is TRBV11-2, the J gene TRBJ2-1, with D possibly matching TRBD1 (5 bases). CDR1 is SGHAT, CDR2 FQNNGV, per germline. Trimming shortened V by 1 base and J by 10 bases, and 14 bases separated the two germline ends. The CDR3 runs to 14 residues. Here the CDR3 reads CASSLVAGLGEQFF. CDR3 DNA sequence: TGTGCCAGCAGCTTAGTCGCAGGGTTGGGAGAGCAGTTCTTC.

The J gene is TRBJ2-3, the V gene TRBV7-6, with TRBD2 identical over 7 bases. This CDR3 region has 16 residues. CDR1 is SGHVS, CDR2 FNYEAQ, per germline. V shed 5 bases, J shed 0 bases, and the junction held 8 bases outside the gene matches. CDR3 in amino acids: CASSLRAGSSTDTQYF. Written as DNA, the CDR3 is TGTGCCAGCAGCCTACGAGCGGGATCTAGCACAGATACGCAGTATTTT.

About this clone itself: One end of the junction fails to match germline, which may point to a read error. This rearrangement joins TRBV6-6 to TRBJ1-3; no clear D. CDR3 length equals 15 residues. Germline CDR1 and CDR2: MNHNY and SVGAGI (reference sequence). CDR3 nucleotide sequence: TGTGCCGGCAGGAGAGGGATGAGCTCTGGAAACACCATATATTTT. It yields the protein CAGRRGMSSGNTIYF.

The rearrangement uses TRBV19 and TRBJ1-2, with D hard to call. The V and J ends lost 5 bases and 5 bases respectively, with 15 bases between them. Germline V lookup: CDR1 LNHDA, CDR2 SQIVND (reference sequence). This CDR3 is 14 amino acids long. As DNA, the CDR3 is TGTGCCAGTAGTGGCCTGTTTACGGGATATGGCTACACCTTC. This translates into CASSGLFTGYGYTF.

The CDR3 is CASSVEPVPYEQYF. CDR3 nucleotides: TGTGCCAGCAGCGTAGAACCGGTGCCCTACGAGCAGTACTTC. The chain uses TRBV9 and TRBJ2-7; D is ambiguous. The CDR3 has 14 amino acids. Deletions cut 0 bases from V and 2 bases from J, with 9 bases between. The germline gives CDR1 SGDLS, CDR2 YYNGEE.

This clone was found once. J is TRBJ1-1 and V is TRBV18; weak D call: TRBD1 (5 bases). This CDR3 comprises 14 residues. Trimming shortened V by 0 bases and J by 4 bases, and 9 bases separated the two germline ends. CDR1 and CDR2 from the germline V gene are KGHSH and LQKENI. For the CDR3, the DNA is TGTGCCAGCTCACCACCGGGGAGGGGCACTGAAGCTTTCTTT. This sequence encodes CASSPPGRGTEAFF.

This clone was counted once. The chain recombines TRBV6-5 with TRBJ2-1; D possibly corresponds to TRBD2 (6 bases). The CDR3 is 15 residues long. Germline CDR1 reads MNHEY; CDR2 reads SVGAGI. V was trimmed by 4 bases and J by 4 bases, leaving 14 bases between them. The DNA for the CDR3 is TGTGCCAGCAGTTTCGGGACTGATTTTTACAATGAGCAGTTCTTC. Amino acids: CASSFGTDFYNEQFF.

This clone came up once. The chain couples TRBV5-1 to TRBJ1-2; D unresolved. This CDR3 comprises 15 residues. The germline V gene has CDR1 SGHRS and CDR2 YFSETQ. Trimming took off 0 bases at V and 2 bases at J, with 11 bases between the two ends. In nucleotides, the CDR3 is TGCGCCAGCAGCTTGGGACCGGGAATCAACTATGGCTACACCTTC. Protein sequence: CASSLGPGINYGYTF.

The CDR3 coding sequence is TGTGCCAGCAAGGGGGGGACTTATAATTCACCCCTCCACTTT. As protein: CASKGGTYNSPLHF. The rearrangement joins TRBV14 to TRBJ1-6, with D possibly matching TRBD1 (6 bases). V was cut by 7 bases and J by 4 bases, with 11 bases left in between. The germline V gene encodes CDR1 SGHDN and CDR2 FVKESK. The CDR3 spans 14 residues.

CDR3: CASSPAQGINSPLHF. The CDR3 DNA reads TGTGCCAGCAGCCCTGCACAGGGGATAAATTCACCCCTCCACTTT. The rearrangement links TRBV27 to TRBJ1-6, with 7 bases fitting TRBD1. Germline V gene lookup returns CDR1 MNHEY and CDR2 SMNVEV (reference sequence). There are 15 residues in the CDR3. Unmatched junction bases numbered 9, after V lost 6 bases and J lost 7 bases.

V gene TRBV5-1 combines with J gene TRBJ2-2; 7 nucleotides match TRBD1. CDR1 is SGHRS, CDR2 YFSETQ, per germline. V lost 4 bases and J lost 1; bases outside the gene matches: 4. This CDR3 region has 15 residues. Here the CDR3 reads CASSPQGLNTGELFF. The CDR3 coding sequence is TGCGCCAGCAGCCCACAGGGGCTGAACACCGGGGAGCTGTTTTTT. The whole variable domain, filled in from reference TRBV5-1 and TRBJ2-2, reads KAGVTQTPRYLIKTRGQQVTLSCSPISGHRSVSWYQQTPGQGLQFLFEYFSETQRNKGNFPGRFSGRQFSNSRSEMNVSTLELGDSALYLCASSPQGLNTGELFFGEGSRLTVL.

This clone was counted only a few times. The genes are TRBV5-5 and TRBJ1-1, with D perhaps TRBD1 (5 bases). From germline, CDR1 is SGHKS and CDR2 YYEKEE (reference sequence). The germline V and J ends were trimmed by 4 bases and 0 bases, with 13 bases remaining between them. The CDR3 has 15 residues. The CDR3 protein is CASSPFGALNTEAFF. CDR3 in DNA: TGTGCCAGCAGCCCGTTTGGGGCCCTGAACACTGAAGCTTTCTTT.

V gene TRBV9 combines with J gene TRBJ1-2, with a weak D call TRBD1 (6 bases). The ends were cut back, 1 base at V and 8 bases at J, with 18 bases in the middle. The CDR3 is 15 residues long. The V gene's germline CDR1 is SGDLS and CDR2 YYNGEE. The CDR3 spells CASSVSSGGAGGYTF. The CDR3 bases are TGTGCCAGCAGCGTATCCTCGGGGGGCGCGGGAGGCTACACCTTC.

V usage is TRBV2 and J usage is TRBJ1-5; D might be TRBD1 (5 bases). The CDR3 contains 13 residues. Germline CDR1 SNHLY, CDR2 FYNNEI. V was trimmed by 8 bases and J by 6 bases, leaving 14 bases between them. Written as DNA, the CDR3 is TGTGCCAGCGGGGTACAGGACGGTCAGCCCCAGCATTTT. This sequence encodes CASGVQDGQPQHF. The full variable domain, in which reference TRBV2 and TRBJ1-5 provide the parts outside the CDR3, is EPEVTQTPSHQVTQMGQEVILRCVPISNHLYFYWYRQILGQKVEFLVSFYNNEISEKSEIFDDQFSVERPDGSNFTLKIRSTKLEDSAMYFCASGVQDGQPQHFGDGTRLSIL.

J is TRBJ2-7 and V is TRBV6-2 or TRBV6-3; TRBD2 matches at 12 bases. V was pared by 5 bases and J by 4 bases, with 6 bases of the junction left unmatched. Germline CDR1 MNHEY, CDR2 SVGEGT. This CDR3 has 15 amino acids. The CDR3 protein is CASSLTSGGAYEQYF. The CDR3 bases are TGTGCCAGCAGTCTGACTAGCGGGGGTGCATACGAGCAGTACTTC.

This clone appeared a few times. The CDR3 here is CASSDRLGRAEAFF. CDR3 sequence (DNA): TGTGCCAGCAGTGACAGGTTAGGCAGGGCTGAAGCTTTCTTT. The chain recombines TRBV2 with TRBJ1-1; perhaps TRBD1 as D (5 bases). V dropped 3 bases and J dropped 6 bases, with 14 bases sitting between them. Germline lookup yields CDR1 SNHLY and CDR2 FYNNEI. The CDR3 has 14 residues.

The V and J genes are TRBV4-3 and TRBJ2-5; no firm D call. Germline CDR1 reads LGHNA; CDR2 reads YSLEER. The CDR3 contains 14 residues. V was shortened by 1 base and J by 4 bases, with 10 bases between the two germline ends. The CDR3 sequence: CASSQVGSGETQYF. DNA for the CDR3: TGCGCCAGCAGCCAAGTTGGGTCGGGAGAGACCCAGTACTTC.

V and J are TRBV6-5 and TRBJ1-5, with TRBD1 as a possible D gene (6 bases). The ends were cut back, 6 bases at V and 4 bases at J, with 16 bases in the middle. Germline CDR1 MNHEY, CDR2 SVGAGI. This CDR3 region has 15 residues. Written as DNA, the CDR3 is TGTGCCAGCAGGTCAGACAGGCTGGGAAATCAGCCCCAGCATTTT. This encodes CASRSDRLGNQPQHF.

The V and J genes are TRBV2 and TRBJ1-2; the D gene is possibly TRBD1 (6 bases). CDR1 and CDR2 from the germline V gene are SNHLY and FYNNEI. Trimming pared 3 bases from V and 6 bases from J, leaving 14 bases between. The length of the CDR3 is 14 residues. CDR3 sequence reads: CASSDGRGRDGYTF. In nucleotides, the CDR3 is TGTGCCAGCAGTGACGGTAGGGGGAGGGATGGCTACACCTTC.

This rearrangement joins TRBV7-2 to TRBJ2-3; TRBD1 matches at 8 bases. This CDR3 spans 14 amino acids. CDR1 and CDR2 from the germline V gene are SGHTA and FQGNSA. Germline trimming cut 3 bases from V and 4 bases from J; bases unmatched to any gene: 3. The DNA of the CDR3 is TGTGCCAGCAGCTTCGGACAGGGCGCAGATACGCAGTATTTT. It codes for CASSFGQGADTQYF.

The CDR3 DNA follows: TGTGCCAGCAGCTTAGATGCGGGAACCGGGGAGCTGTTTTTT. Its protein is CASSLDAGTGELFF. The chain has TRBV7-7 and TRBJ2-2; D may be TRBD2 (6 bases). Germline V gene lookup returns CDR1 SSHAT and CDR2 FNYEAQ (reference sequence). CDR3 length equals 14 residues. The V and J ends lost 1 base and 5 bases respectively, with 8 bases between them.

The chain carries TRBV10-3 and TRBJ2-1; no clear D. CDR1 and CDR2 (germline): ENHRY, SYGVKD. Trimming took 2 bases from V and 2 from J, leaving 10 bases between them. The CDR3 loop spans 15 amino acids. In DNA form, the CDR3 reads TGTGCCATCAGTGAGGAGGCAGACCCCTACAATGAGCAGTTCTTC. It translates to CAISEEADPYNEQFF.

The rearrangement links TRBV6-5 to TRBJ2-5, with a possible D match to TRBD2 (6 bases). The CDR3 is 13 residues long. V dropped 5 bases and J dropped 6 bases, with 13 bases sitting between them. Germline V gene data show CDR1 as MNHEY and CDR2 as SVGAGI. The CDR3: CASSTLRGQTQYF. The CDR3 DNA sequence: TGTGCCAGCAGTACCCTGCGGGGCCAGACCCAGTACTTC.

The chain links TRBV7-2 to TRBJ2-3; possibly TRBD2 for D (5 bases). Trimming left V 1 base short and J 0 bases short, with 11 bases between. Germline V gene sequence: CDR1 SGHTA, CDR2 FQGNSA. This CDR3 region has 16 residues. CDR3 in DNA: TGTGCCAGCAGCTTAGAATCGGGGAGAAGCACAGATACGCAGTATTTT. Its translation is CASSLESGRSTDTQYF.

This chain uses TRBV20-1 with TRBJ1-1; D is unclear. Germline-derived CDR1 and CDR2 are DFQATT and SNEGSKA (reference sequence). Deletions cut 1 base from V and 8 bases from J, with 5 bases between. The CDR3 runs 10 residues. The CDR3: CSARGAEAFF. CDR3 sequence (DNA): TGCAGTGCTAGAGGAGCGGAAGCTTTCTTT.

The V and J genes are TRBV27 and TRBJ2-1; 9 bases align to TRBD2. Losses at the gene ends were 2 bases for V and 5 bases for J; bases not matched to a gene: 13. The length of the CDR3 is 18 residues. Germline V gene sequence: CDR1 MNHEY, CDR2 SMNVEV (reference sequence). The chain's CDR3 is CASSLNMGGGARDNEQFF. In nucleotides, the CDR3 is TGTGCCAGCAGTTTAAATATGGGCGGGGGGGCTCGGGACAATGAGCAGTTCTTC.

The chain uses TRBV11-2 and TRBJ2-5; 9 bases match TRBD1. Germline assignment: CDR1 SGHAT and CDR2 FQNNGV. J gave up 12 bases and V 1 base, and 12 bases lay outside the gene matches. The length of the CDR3 is 15 residues. This chain's CDR3 is CASSLVPDATGGEYF. CDR3 nucleotides: TGTGCCAGCAGCTTAGTCCCCGACGCGACAGGGGGAGAGTACTTC. Filled out from reference TRBV11-2 and TRBJ2-5, the complete variable domain reads EAGVAQSPRYKIIEKRQSVAFWCNPISGHATLYWYQQILGQGPKLLIQFQNNGVVDDSQLPKDRFSAERLKGVDSTLKIQPAKLEDSAVYLCASSLVPDATGGEYFGPGTRLLVL.

V usage is TRBV18 and J usage is TRBJ2-5; the match to TRBD1 covers 9 bases. V dropped 9 bases and J dropped 5; count of bases not matched to a gene: 7. CDR3 length: 13 residues. The germline gives CDR1 KGHSH, CDR2 LQKENI. The CDR3 reads CASTGQGGETQYF. The CDR3 DNA sequence: TGTGCCAGTACGGGACAGGGAGGCGAGACCCAGTACTTC.

The chain recombines TRBV7-2 with TRBJ2-3, with D maybe TRBD2 (6 bases). Looked up from germline, CDR1 is SGHTA and CDR2 is FQGNSA. Trimming took 1 base from V and 6 from J, leaving 14 bases between them. The CDR3 runs to 15 residues. The CDR3 region is CASSLDGRGWDTQYF. CDR3 nucleotide sequence: TGTGCCAGCAGCTTAGATGGCCGGGGGTGGGATACGCAGTATTTT.

The V gene is TRBV19, the J gene TRBJ2-1, with D tentatively TRBD1 (5 bases). CDR1 LNHDA and CDR2 SQIVND come from the germline V gene (reference sequence). The V gene lost 4 bases and the J gene lost 0 bases, with 13 bases spanning the gap. This CDR3 is built from 16 residues. The CDR3 nucleotides read TGTGCCAGTAGTACTAGACAGATCAGCTCCTACAATGAGCAGTTCTTC. Residues: CASSTRQISSYNEQFF.